Below, 27 T cell receptor beta chains from the same sample are listed, as sequenced in a study of control samples from healthy donors and cancer patients. TCRdb's copy holds only in-frame clones and misses some; the assay was immunoSEQ multiplex PCR. Among 95,000 to 150,000 clones listed, about 92% were seen once. The specimen sequenced was PBMCs. The origin of the receptors is a man older than 75 with head and neck cancer.

This clone was observed a handful of times. The CDR3 DNA reads as TGTGCCTGTTCTCCCCTGAGGGGCCCTAACACTGAAGCTTTCTTT. Protein sequence: CACSPLRGPNTEAFF. The J gene is TRBJ1-1, the V gene TRBV30, with D perhaps matching TRBD1 (5 bases). V gave up 6 bases and J gave up 2 bases, with 19 bases separating them. The CDR3 runs 15 residues. Per the germline V gene, CDR1 is GTSNPN and CDR2 is SVGIG (reference sequence).

The gene calls are TRBV7-2 and TRBJ2-1; D is perhaps TRBD2 (5 bases). V was clipped by 2 bases and J by 9 bases, with 8 bases between them. CDR3 size: 12 residues. Germline V gene sequence: CDR1 SGHTA, CDR2 FQGNSA. The CDR3 DNA reads as TGTGCCAGCAGCTTACTAGCAGGTGAGCAGTTCTTC. This gives the protein CASSLLAGEQFF. Based on the CDR3 plus reference TRBV7-2 and TRBJ2-1, the full variable domain is GAGVSQSPSNKVTEKGKDVELRCDPISGHTALYWYRQSLGQGLEFLIYFQGNSAPDKSGLPSDRFSAERTGGSVSTLTIQRTQQEDSAVYLCASSLLAGEQFFGPGTRLTVL.

The table lists this clone with a few counts. The V gene is TRBV3-1 (or the pseudogene TRBV3-2), the J gene TRBJ1-5; no clear D. This CDR3 spans 13 amino acids. V was shortened by 1 base and J by 2 bases, with 3 bases between the two germline ends. Per the germline V gene, CDR1 is LGHDT and CDR2 is YNNKEL (reference sequence). CDR3 bases: TGTGCCAGCAGCCAAGCAGGCAATCAGCCCCAGCATTTT. Protein: CASSQAGNQPQHF.

The J gene is TRBJ1-1, the V gene TRBV10-3; 7 bases match TRBD1. The V segment lost 3 bases and the J segment 5 bases; nucleotides outside the gene matches: 6. Germline V gene lookup returns CDR1 ENHRY and CDR2 SYGVKD. This CDR3 contains 14 residues. The CDR3 here is CAISESTGATEAFF. In DNA form, the CDR3 reads TGTGCCATCAGTGAATCAACAGGGGCGACTGAAGCTTTCTTT.

The chain links TRBV29-1 to TRBJ1-1, with D tentatively TRBD1 (6 bases). The ends were cut back, 5 bases at V and 7 bases at J, with 17 bases in the middle. The CDR3 length is 13 residues. From germline, CDR1 is SQVTM and CDR2 ANQGSEA. The CDR3 reads CSVRGGTFGEAFF. The CDR3 nucleotides are TGCAGCGTTAGGGGGGGTACCTTCGGTGAAGCTTTCTTT.

This chain joins TRBV27 and TRBJ2-1; D possibly uses TRBD1 or TRBD2 (5 bases each). Germline V CDR1 and CDR2: MNHEY, SMNVEV (reference sequence). The length of the CDR3 is 18 residues. Between the trimmed V and J ends, which lost 4 bases and 0 bases, there was a span of 19 bases. DNA of the CDR3: TGTGCCAGCAGTTACCGGGACGTATTTGGGAGCTCCTACAATGAGCAGTTCTTC. Translating gives CASSYRDVFGSSYNEQFF.

This clone appeared once. The chain links TRBV9 to TRBJ2-5; D perhaps matches TRBD2 (6 bases). Germline V lookup: CDR1 SGDLS, CDR2 YYNGEE. V lost 4 bases and J 2 bases, leaving 15 bases between the germline ends. CDR3 length: 15 amino acids. CDR3 amino acids: CASSRGTSTQETQYF. The CDR3 nucleotides read TGTGCCAGCAGCCGAGGGACTTCAACTCAAGAGACCCAGTACTTC.

This chain links TRBV11-2 with TRBJ2-3, with 9 bases matching TRBD1. CDR1 SGHAT and CDR2 FQNNGV come from the germline V gene. The J segment lost 2 bases and the V segment lost 1 base, leaving 4 bases of the junction unmatched. The CDR3 runs to 16 residues. Here the CDR3 reads CASSLVGQGYTDTQYF. The CDR3 DNA sequence: TGTGCCAGCAGCTTAGTGGGACAGGGATACACAGATACGCAGTATTTT.

This clone was counted once. This chain joins TRBV14 and TRBJ2-7; D is tentatively TRBD1 or TRBD2 (5 bases each). Germline values: CDR1 SGHDN, CDR2 FVKESK. V lost 5 bases, J lost 5 bases, and 13 bases lay in between. The CDR3 contains 13 residues. This CDR3 is CASSGTGRDEQYF. For the CDR3, the DNA is TGTGCCAGCAGCGGTACGGGGCGGGACGAGCAGTACTTC.

CDR3 DNA sequence: TGTGCCAGCAGCATTTATAACAGGGGGCACGAGCAGTACTTC. Translation gives CASSIYNRGHEQYF. The rearrangement joins TRBV5-4 to TRBJ2-7, with 9 bases identical to TRBD1. The CDR3 has 14 amino acids. J gave up 5 bases and V 4 bases, and 7 bases lay outside the gene matches. The germline V gene has CDR1 SGHNT and CDR2 YYREEE (reference sequence).

The rearrangement links TRBV7-2 to TRBJ2-2; D gene unclear. The CDR3 sequence is 14 residues long. Trimming took off 1 base at V and 3 bases at J, with 6 bases between the two ends. CDR1 SGHTA and CDR2 FQGNSA come from the germline V gene. Here the CDR3 DNA reads TGTGCCAGCAGCTTAGGGGGTGACACCGGGGAGCTGTTTTTT. Translated, it gives CASSLGGDTGELFF. Combining the CDR3 with reference TRBV7-2 and TRBJ2-2 gives the whole variable domain GAGVSQSPSNKVTEKGKDVELRCDPISGHTALYWYRQSLGQGLEFLIYFQGNSAPDKSGLPSDRFSAERTGGSVSTLTIQRTQQEDSAVYLCASSLGGDTGELFFGEGSRLTVL.

This sequence joins TRBV5-1 and TRBJ1-6, with unresolved D. This CDR3 is 14 amino acids long. Germline CDR1 SGHRS, CDR2 YFSETQ. V was pared by 5 bases and J by 0 bases, with 6 bases between. CDR3 sequence (DNA): TGCGCCAGCAGGAAGAGCTCCTATAATTCACCCCTCCACTTT. Its translation is CASRKSSYNSPLHF.

The chain has TRBV2 and TRBJ2-3, with TRBD1 identical over 12 bases. Germline CDR1 reads SNHLY; CDR2 reads FYNNEI. This CDR3 has 15 amino acids. The V segment lost 6 bases and the J segment 5 bases; nucleotides outside the gene matches: 6. The CDR3 DNA is TGTGCCAGCAGCCCGGGACAGGGGGCAGGAGATACGCAGTATTTT. As protein: CASSPGQGAGDTQYF.

The chain couples TRBV24-1 to TRBJ2-3; D may be TRBD1 (6 bases). Looked up from germline, CDR1 is KGHDR and CDR2 is SFDVKD. V was shortened by 0 bases and J by 8 bases, with 8 bases between the two germline ends. This CDR3 has 13 amino acids. CDR3 DNA: TGTGCCACCAGTGATTTGTCAGGGGCTACGCAGTATTTT. It specifies CATSDLSGATQYF.

The chain recombines TRBV5-4 with TRBJ2-1; TRBD1 or TRBD2 may be the D gene (7 bases each). The CDR3 sequence is 16 residues long. Germline CDR1 reads SGHNT; CDR2 reads YYREEE (reference sequence). V lost 4 bases and J 7 bases, leaving 21 bases between the germline ends. The CDR3 DNA follows: TGTGCCAGCAGCCTCCGAGGGGGCGGGAGAGGGAATGAGCAGTTCTTC. This sequence encodes CASSLRGGGRGNEQFF.

The genes are TRBV27 and TRBJ2-1; D is uncertain. V shed 2 bases and J shed 7 bases, with 6 bases lying between them. The germline V gene has CDR1 MNHEY and CDR2 SMNVEV (reference sequence). CDR3 length: 12 amino acids. The CDR3: CASSLTRNEQFF. The CDR3 DNA sequence: TGTGCCAGCAGTTTAACCCGGAATGAGCAGTTCTTC.

The rearrangement uses TRBV27 and TRBJ2-7, with 14 bases that match TRBD2. Germline V lookup: CDR1 MNHEY, CDR2 SMNVEV (reference sequence). The CDR3 totals 18 residues. The V and J ends lost 4 bases and 5 bases, in that order; junction bases with no gene match: 13. As DNA, the CDR3 is TGTGCCAGCAGTTCGAGGACTAGCGGGAGGAAGGTAACGAACGAGCAGTACTTC. Protein product: CASSSRTSGRKVTNEQYF.

This chain links TRBV6-5 with TRBJ1-1; D may be TRBD1 (6 bases). Germline V gene lookup returns CDR1 MNHEY and CDR2 SVGAGI. This CDR3 is 13 amino acids long. V dropped 0 bases and J dropped 6 bases, with 8 bases sitting between them. The CDR3 bases are TGTGCCAGCAGTTACTCCAGGGGCGCTGAAGCTTTCTTT. This encodes CASSYSRGAEAFF.

The J gene is TRBJ1-5, the V gene TRBV2, with 9 nucleotides matching TRBD1. Germline CDR1 is SNHLY and CDR2 is FYNNEI. The CDR3 extends over 18 amino acids. Losses at the gene ends were 3 bases for V and 4 bases for J; bases not matched to a gene: 13. CDR3 nucleotides: TGTGCCAGCAGTGATATCGGGACAGGGATTTATAATAATCAGCCCCAGCATTTT. This gives the protein CASSDIGTGIYNNQPQHF.

The V and J genes are TRBV27 and TRBJ1-1; 9 nucleotides line up with TRBD1. Losses at the gene ends were 6 bases for V and 6 bases for J; bases not matched to a gene: 5. CDR3 size: 13 residues. The germline V gene encodes CDR1 MNHEY and CDR2 SMNVEV (reference sequence). CDR3 residues: CASRPTGGAEAFF. The CDR3 DNA reads as TGTGCCAGCAGACCGACAGGGGGAGCTGAAGCTTTCTTT.

The rearrangement links TRBV5-8 to TRBJ2-3; D is unresolved. V dropped 1 base and J dropped 2 bases, with 8 bases sitting between them. This CDR3 region has 14 residues. The germline gives CDR1 SGHTS, CDR2 YDEGEE. The CDR3: CASSLIRSTDTQYF. Here the CDR3 DNA reads TGTGCCAGCAGCTTGATCAGATCCACAGATACGCAGTATTTT. The full variable domain, completed using reference TRBV5-8 and TRBJ2-3, is EAGVTQSPTHLIKTRGQQATLRCSPISGHTSVYWYQQALGLGLQFLLWYDEGEERNRGNFPPRFSGRQFPNYSSELNVNALELEDSALYLCASSLIRSTDTQYFGPGTRLTVL.

The chain recombines TRBV11-2 with TRBJ2-5, with D tentatively TRBD2 (6 bases). The V and J ends lost 3 bases and 3 bases respectively, with 8 bases between them. The CDR3 has 13 amino acids. Looked up from germline, CDR1 is SGHAT and CDR2 is FQNNGV. The CDR3, as DNA: TGTGCCAGCAGCTTGGGAGGTGAAGAGACCCAGTACTTC. Protein sequence: CASSLGGEETQYF.

DNA of the CDR3: TGTGCCAGCAGTTCCCCTGCGCTGAACACTGAAGCTTTCTTT. Its translation: CASSSPALNTEAFF. V usage is TRBV28 and J usage is TRBJ1-1; D is ambiguous. Germline V lookup: CDR1 MDHEN, CDR2 SYDVKM. The germline V and J ends were trimmed by 4 bases and 0 bases, with 9 bases remaining between them. CDR3 length: 14 amino acids.

The gene calls are TRBV14 and TRBJ2-7; TRBD2 aligns across 11 bases. Germline lookup yields CDR1 SGHDN and CDR2 FVKESK. The CDR3 extends over 19 amino acids. The V segment lost 0 bases and the J segment 3 bases; nucleotides outside the gene matches: 13. CDR3 nucleotides: TGTGCCAGCAGCCAAGATCTAGGTGCTACGGGACTAGCGGACTACGAGCAGTACTTC. Amino acids: CASSQDLGATGLADYEQYF.

This sequence joins TRBV11-2 and TRBJ1-4; TRBD1 matches at 7 bases. CDR3 length equals 17 residues. J lost 4 bases, V lost 2 bases, and 10 bases had no gene match. CDR1 and CDR2 (germline): SGHAT, FQNNGV. As DNA, the CDR3 is TGTGCCAGCAGCTTACTCCCTGGACAGGCCCTTAATGAAAAACTGTTTTTT. Its translation: CASSLLPGQALNEKLFF.

The chain carries TRBV9 and TRBJ2-7; D not certain. Germline V lookup: CDR1 SGDLS, CDR2 YYNGEE. This CDR3 has 14 residues. The V end was cut by 0 bases, the J end by 0 bases, with 7 bases between. The CDR3 nucleotides read TGTGCCAGCAGCGTAGGGGCCTCCTCCTACGAGCAGTACTTC. Amino acids: CASSVGASSYEQYF.

In this sample, this clone turned up once. This chain uses TRBV27 with TRBJ1-4, with TRBD1 as a possible D gene (6 bases). Between the trimmed V and J ends, which lost 4 bases and 6 bases, there was a span of 12 bases. Germline CDR1 is MNHEY and CDR2 is SMNVEV (reference sequence). CDR3 size: 14 residues. CDR3 nucleotides: TGTGCCAGCAGTTCCGAGGGGGGGGATGAAAAACTGTTTTTT. Translated, it gives CASSSEGGDEKLFF. Looking up the rest from reference TRBV27 and TRBJ1-4 gives the full variable domain: EAQVTQNPRYLITVTGKKLTVTCSQNMNHEYMSWYRQDPGLGLRQIYYSMNVEVTDKGDVPEGYKVSRKEKRNFPLILESPSPNQTSLYFCASSSEGGDEKLFFGSGTQLSVL.